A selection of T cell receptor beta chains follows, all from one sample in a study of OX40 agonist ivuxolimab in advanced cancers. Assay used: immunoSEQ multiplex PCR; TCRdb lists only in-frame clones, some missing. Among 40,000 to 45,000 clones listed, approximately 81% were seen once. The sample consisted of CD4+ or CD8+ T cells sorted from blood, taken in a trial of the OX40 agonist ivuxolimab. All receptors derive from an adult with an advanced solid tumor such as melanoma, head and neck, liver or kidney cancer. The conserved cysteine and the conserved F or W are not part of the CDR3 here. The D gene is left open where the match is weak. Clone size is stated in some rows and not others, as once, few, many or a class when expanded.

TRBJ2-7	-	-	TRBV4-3	ASSQDGMATGSYEQY
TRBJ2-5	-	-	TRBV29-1	SVEGTLQETQY
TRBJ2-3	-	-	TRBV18	ASSPLVSTDTQY
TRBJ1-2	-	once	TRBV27	ASSFGTSYGYT
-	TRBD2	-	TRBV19	ASSWTSGSGRHEQY
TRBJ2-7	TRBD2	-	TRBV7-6	ASSLGLAGYEQY
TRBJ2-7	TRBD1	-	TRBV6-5	ASSTWDRPYEQY
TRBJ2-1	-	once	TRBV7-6	ASSSYSGSGSYNEQF
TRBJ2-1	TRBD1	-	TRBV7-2	ASTIGWGTGLRNEQF
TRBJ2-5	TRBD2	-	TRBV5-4	ASKGLAEETQY
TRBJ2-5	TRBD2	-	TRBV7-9	ASSSLAGGPGETQY
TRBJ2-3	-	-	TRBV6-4	ASSREVESTDTQY
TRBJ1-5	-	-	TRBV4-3	ASSAKEGQPQH
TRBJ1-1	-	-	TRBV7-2	ASSLHIQNTEAF
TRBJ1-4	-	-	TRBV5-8	ASSLVIGVQEKLF
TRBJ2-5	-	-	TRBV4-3	ASSQDFRSETQY
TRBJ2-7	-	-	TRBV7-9	ASSLTYEQY
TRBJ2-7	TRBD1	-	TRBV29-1	SVGDPGQGSTYEQY
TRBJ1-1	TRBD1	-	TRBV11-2	ASSLGRDRGITEAF
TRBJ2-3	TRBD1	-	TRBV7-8	ASSPITGVGDTQY
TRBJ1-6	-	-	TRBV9	ASSVGGGDLGSPLH
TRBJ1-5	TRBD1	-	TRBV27	ASSLYRGDQPQH
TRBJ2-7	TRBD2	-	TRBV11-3	ASSTGLAGYEQY
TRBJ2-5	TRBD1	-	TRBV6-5	ASSRRQGRETQY
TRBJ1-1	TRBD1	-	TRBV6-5	ASSYGQGGTEAF
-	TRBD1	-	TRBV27	ASHATGGGEQY